One sample yielded the 30 T cell receptor beta chains listed below, sequenced in a study of vaccination and CD4 T cells after COVID-19. Treatment noted: approximately nine-day PBMC culture with coronavirus spike peptide pools or control peptides (ViraFEST assay). The antigens these receptors bind are not known. With the Oncomine TCR Beta short-read assay, DNA from cultured CD4+ T cells was sequenced. MiXCR, run by TCRdb on the PCR reads, gives a single entry per CDR3 protein. This sample yields some 16,000 distinct CDR3 sequences, of which about 57% are seen a single time; approximately 10% belongs to the top ten. The sample was CD4+ T cells from blood, cultured in vitro. These receptors all come from a human donor who had recovered from COVID-19.

The chain is built from TRBV20-1 and TRBJ1-2; D may be TRBD1 (6 bases). V gave up 0 bases and J gave up 6 bases, with 14 bases separating them. The CDR3 sequence is 14 residues long. Germline values: CDR1 DFQATT, CDR2 SNEGSKA (reference sequence). The CDR3 protein is CSARDRRGRDGYTF. The CDR3 DNA is TGCAGTGCTAGAGATCGCAGGGGCAGGGATGGCTACACCTTC.

This chain joins TRBV11-2 and TRBJ2-5; D is perhaps TRBD1 (6 bases). CDR3 size: 15 residues. V lost 7 bases to trimming and J lost 2 bases, with 17 bases between them. Germline CDR1 and CDR2: SGHAT and FQNNGV. Written as DNA, the CDR3 is TGTGCCAGCACCTCCGGACGCAGGGGACAAGAGACCCAGTACTTC. This codes for CASTSGRRGQETQYF.

This rearrangement joins TRBV20-1 to TRBJ1-2, with a tentative D call TRBD1 (6 bases). The CDR3 is 13 amino acids. CDR1 and CDR2 from the germline V gene are DFQATT and SNEGSKA (reference sequence). V lost 6 bases and J lost 0, with 11 bases in between. CDR3 sequence reads: CSAGTPANYGYTF. In DNA, the CDR3 is TGCAGTGCCGGGACACCAGCTAACTATGGCTACACCTTC.

This chain links TRBV6-5 with TRBJ2-4; D possibly corresponds to TRBD2 (5 bases). Trimming cost V 4 bases and J 0 bases, with 10 bases left between them. Germline assignment: CDR1 MNHEY and CDR2 SVGAGI. The CDR3 has 15 amino acids. As DNA, the CDR3 is TGTGCCAGCAGTTTTGGAGGATTAGCCAAAAACATTCAGTACTTC. It translates to CASSFGGLAKNIQYF.

This clonotype was seen only a few times. V gene TRBV20-1 combines with J gene TRBJ2-2, with 9 positions matching TRBD1. The CDR3 is made up of 12 amino acids. V dropped 6 bases and J dropped 6; count of bases not matched to a gene: 2. CDR1 and CDR2 (germline): DFQATT, SNEGSKA (reference sequence). The CDR3: CSAHRGPGELFF. The DNA for the CDR3 is TGCAGTGCCCACAGGGGGCCCGGGGAGCTGTTTTTT.

The V and J genes are TRBV7-9 and TRBJ1-1, with D maybe TRBD1 (6 bases). Germline V gives CDR1 SEHNR, CDR2 FQNEAQ (reference sequence). The CDR3 has 12 residues. Between the trimmed V and J ends, which lost 5 bases and 7 bases, there was a span of 11 bases. The CDR3 coding sequence is TGTGCCAGCAGCGGTGAAGGGGGTGAAGCTTTCTTT. Protein sequence: CASSGEGGEAFF.

Only a few counts were recorded for this clonotype. The chain has TRBV20-1 and TRBJ2-3, with a tentative D call TRBD2 (6 bases). Trimming removed 6 bases from V and 0 bases from J, with 16 bases in between. Germline assignment: CDR1 DFQATT and CDR2 SNEGSKA (reference sequence). The CDR3 is 15 amino acids. The CDR3 nucleotides read TGCAGTGCCCAATTTATCGCGGGGAGCACAGATACGCAGTATTTT. Translating gives CSAQFIAGSTDTQYF.

This clonotype has a handful of counts. This chain connects TRBV11-1 to TRBJ1-2; no reliable D call. The V and J ends lost 2 bases and 9 bases respectively, with 10 bases between them. There are 12 residues in the CDR3. The germline gives CDR1 SGHAT, CDR2 FQDESV (reference sequence). In DNA, the CDR3 is TGTGCCAGCAGCTTAACGGGTTTGAGCTACACCTTC. Its protein is CASSLTGLSYTF.

This chain uses TRBV20-1 with TRBJ2-7, with a weak D call TRBD1 (6 bases). The V end lost 5 bases, the J end lost 7 bases, and 12 bases lay between the germline ends. Looked up from germline, CDR1 is DFQATT and CDR2 is SNEGSKA (reference sequence). The CDR3 loop spans 11 amino acids. As DNA, the CDR3 is TGCAGTGCTTACAGGGCCGGTGAGCAGTACTTC. This encodes CSAYRAGEQYF.

The V and J genes are TRBV7-8 and TRBJ1-6; the match to TRBD1 covers 8 bases. In germline, CDR1 is SGHVS, CDR2 FQNEAQ. J lost 10 bases, V lost 1 base, and 6 bases had no gene match. The CDR3 runs 15 residues. This CDR3 reads CASSLVGQGASPLHF. The CDR3 region has the DNA TGTGCCAGCAGCTTAGTCGGGCAGGGGGCCTCACCCCTCCACTTT.

By share, this clonotype counts as medium-sized. The chain has TRBV5-5 and TRBJ1-2; 12 bases map to TRBD1. Germline CDR1 SGHKS, CDR2 YYEKEE (reference sequence). This CDR3 spans 16 amino acids. V dropped 4 bases and J dropped 7; count of bases not matched to a gene: 11. Here the CDR3 reads CASSQTGTGGLGGYTF. CDR3 bases: TGTGCCAGCAGCCAGACCGGGACAGGGGGCCTAGGTGGCTACACCTTC.

CDR3 DNA: TGTGCCAGCAGTTACGTGTTACGCTACGAGCAGTACTTC. Translated: CASSYVLRYEQYF. The rearrangement joins TRBV6-2 or TRBV6-3 to TRBJ2-7, with D hard to call. Germline-derived CDR1 and CDR2 are MNHEY and SVGEGT. This CDR3 has 13 amino acids. Trimming pared 2 bases from V and 3 bases from J, leaving 8 bases between.

In this sample, this clonotype turned up once. The chain combines TRBV7-9 with TRBJ2-7; 7 positions match TRBD1. Germline-derived CDR1 and CDR2 are SEHNR and FQNEAQ (reference sequence). CDR3 size: 15 residues. The trim removed 3 bases at V and 0 bases at J, leaving 5 bases unmatched. The CDR3 bases are TGTGCCAGCAGCTTCTTCCGGGACAGCTCCTACGAGCAGTACTTC. Translating gives CASSFFRDSSYEQYF.

This clonotype was detected only a few times. Sequence at one end of the junction differs from germline and may be a read error. This chain links TRBV7-2 with TRBJ1-5; D ambiguous. Germline CDR1 reads SGHTA; CDR2 reads FQGNSA. This CDR3 spans 15 amino acids. CDR3 nucleotide sequence: TGTGCCAGTAGCTTATCTCCAGGTGGCAATCAGCCCCAGCATTTT. As protein: CASSLSPGGNQPQHF.

V and J are TRBV20-1 and TRBJ2-4, with a possible D match to TRBD1 (6 bases). The V gene's germline CDR1 is DFQATT and CDR2 SNEGSKA (reference sequence). The ends were cut back, 0 bases at V and 7 bases at J, with 28 bases in the middle. CDR3 length: 19 amino acids. CDR3 region: CSARDPEGERPGASNIQYF. The CDR3 nucleotides read TGCAGTGCTAGAGACCCTGAGGGAGAGCGGCCAGGGGCCTCGAACATTCAGTACTTC.

The DNA for the CDR3 is TGTGCCAGCAGTATGACTGCGGGACAGGTTGTCTCTGGGGCCAACGTCCTGACTTTC. This translates into CASSMTAGQVVSGANVLTF. V is TRBV27 and J is TRBJ2-6; 8 nucleotides align to TRBD1. This CDR3 is built from 19 residues. With 5 bases clipped from V and 0 bases from J, the junction kept 12 bases outside the gene matches. Germline V gives CDR1 MNHEY, CDR2 SMNVEV (reference sequence).

This chain uses TRBV28 with TRBJ2-7, with D unclear. V shed 7 bases and J shed 1 base, with 8 bases lying between them. The CDR3 has 12 amino acids. Germline loops: CDR1 MDHEN, CDR2 SYDVKM. CDR3 in amino acids: CASTSWSYEQYF. In DNA, the CDR3 is TGTGCCAGCACCTCTTGGTCCTACGAGCAGTACTTC.

The chain has TRBV5-1 and TRBJ1-5; 9 nucleotides line up with TRBD1. V lost 0 bases and J lost 7; bases outside the gene matches: 5. There are 15 residues in the CDR3. CDR1 SGHRS and CDR2 YFSETQ come from the germline V gene. The CDR3, as DNA: TGCGCCAGCAGCTTGGGAACAGGGGGCGAGCAGCCCCAGCATTTT. Residues: CASSLGTGGEQPQHF.

This clonotype has a handful of counts. The chain combines TRBV21-1 with TRBJ1-5. TRBV21-1 is deemed a pseudogene. CDR3 length: 18 residues. The CDR3 DNA is TGTGCCAGCAGCAAAGCGCCATCGCCCGGCCCTGGCAATCAGCCCCAGCATTTT. This codes for CASSKAPSPGPGNQPQHF.

This clonotype came up a few times. The chain employs TRBV7-2 and TRBJ2-5, with D perhaps given as TRBD1 or TRBD2 (5 bases each). V lost 1 base and J 4 bases, leaving 16 bases between the germline ends. Germline CDR1 and CDR2: SGHTA and FQGNSA. CDR3 size: 16 residues. CDR3 nucleotide sequence: TGTGCCAGCAGCTTAGGGCCTCCGGGGCTTGGAGAGACCCAGTACTTC. Translating gives CASSLGPPGLGETQYF.

V gene TRBV2 combines with J gene TRBJ2-7, with unresolved D. In germline, CDR1 is SNHLY, CDR2 FYNNEI. There are 13 residues in the CDR3. With 8 bases removed from V and 6 bases from J, the gap between germline ends came to 17 bases. The CDR3 spells CASRPRSVSEQYF. The CDR3 region has the DNA TGTGCCAGCCGACCCCGCTCGGTATCCGAGCAGTACTTC.

The table lists this clonotype with a count of one. The gene calls are TRBV7-8 and TRBJ2-5; weak D call: TRBD2 (6 bases). CDR3 length equals 12 residues. Between the trimmed V and J ends, which lost 7 bases and 5 bases, there was a span of 11 bases. Germline V gives CDR1 SGHVS, CDR2 FQNEAQ. CDR3 in amino acids: CASMGGRETQYF. CDR3 DNA sequence: TGTGCCAGCATGGGGGGAAGGGAGACCCAGTACTTC. Full variable domain (rest looked up from reference TRBV7-8 and TRBJ2-5): GAGVSQSPRYKVAKRGQDVALRCDPISGHVSLFWYQQALGQGPEFLTYFQNEAQLDKSGLPSDRFFAERPEGSVSTLKIQRTQQEDSAVYLCASMGGRETQYFGPGTRLLVL.

The chain is built from TRBV6-5 and TRBJ2-7; 10 bases are a match to TRBD1. This CDR3 has 16 residues. Germline lookup yields CDR1 MNHEY and CDR2 SVGAGI. Germline trimming cut 0 bases from V and 2 bases from J; bases unmatched to any gene: 4. Here the CDR3 reads CASSYSLGTGAYEQYF. The DNA of the CDR3 is TGTGCCAGCAGTTACTCTCTCGGGACAGGGGCCTACGAGCAGTACTTC.

This clonotype has a handful of counts. The genes are TRBV11-3 and TRBJ2-5; no firm D call. Germline V gives CDR1 SGHNT, CDR2 YENEEA. CDR3 length: 16 residues. Deletions cut 1 base from V and 1 base from J, with 13 bases between. CDR3 bases: TGTGCCAGCAGCTTAGTTTACGGCACAGCCCAAGAGACCCAGTACTTC. Residues: CASSLVYGTAQETQYF.

The J gene is TRBJ2-1, the V gene TRBV2; D might be TRBD1 (5 bases). The CDR3 has 14 residues. Per germline, CDR1 SNHLY and CDR2 FYNNEI. V lost 9 bases, J lost 7 bases, and 19 bases lay in between. The CDR3: CARSDPQTANEQFF. The CDR3, as DNA: TGTGCCAGGTCGGACCCTCAGACAGCGAATGAGCAGTTCTTC.

The genes are TRBV9 and TRBJ2-5; tentative D call: TRBD2 (5 bases). The V end lost 4 bases, the J end lost 2 bases, and 12 bases lay between the germline ends. Germline-derived CDR1 and CDR2 are SGDLS and YYNGEE. This CDR3 is 14 amino acids long. The CDR3 sequence is CASSRESGQETQYF. The CDR3 DNA is TGTGCCAGCAGCCGAGAGTCGGGGCAAGAGACCCAGTACTTC.

Notes on this clonotype: Germline is not matched at one junction end, which may reflect a read error. This chain uses TRBV2 with TRBJ2-2; 13 positions match TRBD2. CDR3 length equals 14 residues. CDR1 SNHLY and CDR2 FYNNEI come from the germline V gene. CDR3 residues: CASRLAGGPGKLFF. In DNA, the CDR3 is TGTGCCAGCAGACTAGCGGGGGGGCCCGGGAAGCTGTTTTTT.

Only a few counts were recorded for this clonotype. The chain employs TRBV21-1 and TRBJ2-5; the table's D call, TRBD1, was not checked against the DNA. TRBV21-1 is a pseudogene locus. This CDR3 comprises 16 residues. In DNA form, the CDR3 reads TGTGCCACCCGAGTTTCGGACAGGGGGTTAGGAGGGACCCAGTACTTC. Its protein product is CATRVSDRGLGGTQYF.

This clonotype was counted only a few times. The chain employs TRBV20-1 and TRBJ2-1; 10 positions agree with TRBD2. With 1 base clipped from V and 3 bases from J, the junction kept 3 bases outside the gene matches. The CDR3 is made up of 15 amino acids. Germline lookup yields CDR1 DFQATT and CDR2 SNEGSKA (reference sequence). In DNA form, the CDR3 reads TGCAGTGCTAGAGTCCTAGCGGGGGACTACAATGAGCAGTTCTTC. Translation: CSARVLAGDYNEQFF.

This clonotype was seen a few times. The gene calls are TRBV20-1 and TRBJ2-3; 9 bases map to TRBD2. Germline V gene sequence: CDR1 DFQATT, CDR2 SNEGSKA (reference sequence). The V and J ends lost 3 bases and 0 bases, in that order; junction bases with no gene match: 25. The CDR3 sequence is 22 residues long. CDR3 coding DNA: TGCAGTGCTAGGTGGGGGGTAGCGGGGGCCGCCGTTTCTCCCTATAGCACAGATACGCAGTATTTT. As protein: CSARWGVAGAAVSPYSTDTQYF.